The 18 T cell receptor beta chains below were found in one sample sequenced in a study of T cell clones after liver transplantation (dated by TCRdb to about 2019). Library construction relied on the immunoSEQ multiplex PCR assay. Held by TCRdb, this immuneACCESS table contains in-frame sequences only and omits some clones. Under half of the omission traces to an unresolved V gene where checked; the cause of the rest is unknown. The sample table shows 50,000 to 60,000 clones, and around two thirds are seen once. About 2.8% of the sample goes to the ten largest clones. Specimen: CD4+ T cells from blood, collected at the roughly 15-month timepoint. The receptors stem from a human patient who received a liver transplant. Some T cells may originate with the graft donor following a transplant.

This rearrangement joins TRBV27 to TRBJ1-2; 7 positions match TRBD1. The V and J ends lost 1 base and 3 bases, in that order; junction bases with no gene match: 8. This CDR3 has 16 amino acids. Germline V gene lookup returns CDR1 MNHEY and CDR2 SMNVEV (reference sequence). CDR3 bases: TGTGCCAGCAGTTTATACTCTGCAGGGGGTCACTATGGCTACACCTTC. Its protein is CASSLYSAGGHYGYTF.

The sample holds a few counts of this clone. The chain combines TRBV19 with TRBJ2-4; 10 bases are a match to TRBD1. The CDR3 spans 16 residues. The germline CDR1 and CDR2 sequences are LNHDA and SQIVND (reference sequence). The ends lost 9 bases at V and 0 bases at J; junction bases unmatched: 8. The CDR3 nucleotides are TGTGCCAGCCGATCGGGGGACAGGGGAGCCAAAAACATTCAGTACTTC. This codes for CASRSGDRGAKNIQYF.

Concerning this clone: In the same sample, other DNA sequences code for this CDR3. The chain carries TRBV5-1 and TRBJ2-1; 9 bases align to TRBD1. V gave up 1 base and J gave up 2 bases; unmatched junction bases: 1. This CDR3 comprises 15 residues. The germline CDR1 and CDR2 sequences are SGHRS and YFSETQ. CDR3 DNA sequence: TGCGCCAGCAGCTTGCGACAGGGGGCCTACAATGAGCAGTTCTTC. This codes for CASSLRQGAYNEQFF.

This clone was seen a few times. The CDR3 DNA sequence: TGTGCCAGTAGTTCGGGCCTCGAGAATGAAAAACTGTTTTTT. This gives the protein CASSSGLENEKLFF. The gene calls are TRBV19 and TRBJ1-4; no reliable D call. CDR1 and CDR2 from the germline V gene are LNHDA and SQIVND (reference sequence). Trimming took 5 bases from V and 5 from J, leaving 12 bases between them. The CDR3 sequence is 14 residues long.

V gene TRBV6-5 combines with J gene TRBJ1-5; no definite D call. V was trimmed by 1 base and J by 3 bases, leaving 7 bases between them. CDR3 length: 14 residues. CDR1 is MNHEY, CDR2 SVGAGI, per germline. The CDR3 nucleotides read TGTGCCAGCAGTTACTTGTCCAACAATCAGCCCCAGCATTTT. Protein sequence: CASSYLSNNQPQHF.

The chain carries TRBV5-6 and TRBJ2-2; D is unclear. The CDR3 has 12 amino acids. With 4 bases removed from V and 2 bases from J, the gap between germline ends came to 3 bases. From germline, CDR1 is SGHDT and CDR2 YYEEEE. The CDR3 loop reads CASSKNTGELFF. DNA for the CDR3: TGTGCCAGCAGCAAAAACACCGGGGAGCTGTTTTTT. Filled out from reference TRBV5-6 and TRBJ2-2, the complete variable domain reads DAGVTQSPTHLIKTRGQQVTLRCSPKSGHDTVSWYQQALGQGPQFIFQYYEEEERQRGNFPDRFSGHQFPNYSSELNVNALLLGDSALYLCASSKNTGELFFGEGSRLTVL.

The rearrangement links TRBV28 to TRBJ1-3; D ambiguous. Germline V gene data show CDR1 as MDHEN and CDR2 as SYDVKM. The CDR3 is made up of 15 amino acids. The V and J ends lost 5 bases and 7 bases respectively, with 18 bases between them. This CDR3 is CASSAPGFGRNTIYF. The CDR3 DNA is TGTGCCAGCAGTGCCCCAGGCTTCGGGCGGAACACCATATATTTT.

The DNA of the CDR3 is TGTGCCAGCAGCAAAGCGGGGGGCTCTGGAAACACCATATATTTT. It specifies CASSKAGGSGNTIYF. The rearrangement uses TRBV21-1 and TRBJ1-3. TRBV21-1 is described as a pseudogene. This CDR3 has 15 amino acids.

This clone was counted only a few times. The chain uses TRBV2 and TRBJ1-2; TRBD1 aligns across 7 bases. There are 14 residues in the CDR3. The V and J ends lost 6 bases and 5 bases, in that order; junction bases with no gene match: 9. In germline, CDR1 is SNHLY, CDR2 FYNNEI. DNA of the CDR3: TGTGCCAGCAGCGTGACCGACAGGGAGTATGGCTACACCTTC. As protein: CASSVTDREYGYTF.

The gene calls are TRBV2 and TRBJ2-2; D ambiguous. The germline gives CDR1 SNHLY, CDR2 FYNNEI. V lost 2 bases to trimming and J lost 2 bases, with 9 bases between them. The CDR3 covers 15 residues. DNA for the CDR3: TGTGCCAGCAGTGAACAGACCATTAACACCGGGGAGCTGTTTTTT. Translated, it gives CASSEQTINTGELFF. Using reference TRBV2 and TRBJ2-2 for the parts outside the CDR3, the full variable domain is EPEVTQTPSHQVTQMGQEVILRCVPISNHLYFYWYRQILGQKVEFLVSFYNNEISEKSEIFDDQFSVERPDGSNFTLKIRSTKLEDSAMYFCASSEQTINTGELFFGEGSRLTVL.

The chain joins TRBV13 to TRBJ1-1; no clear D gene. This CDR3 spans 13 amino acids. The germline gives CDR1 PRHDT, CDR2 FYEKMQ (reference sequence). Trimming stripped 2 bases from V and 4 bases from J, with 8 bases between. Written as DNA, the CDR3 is TGTGCCAGCAGCTTACTGGGGAGCACTGAAGCTTTCTTT. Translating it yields CASSLLGSTEAFF.

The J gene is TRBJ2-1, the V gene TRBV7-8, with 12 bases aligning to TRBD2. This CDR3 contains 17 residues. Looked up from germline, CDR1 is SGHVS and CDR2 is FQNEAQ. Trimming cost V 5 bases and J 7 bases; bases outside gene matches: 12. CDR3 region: CASSRLQATSGSNEQFF. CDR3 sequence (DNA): TGTGCCAGCAGCCGACTACAGGCGACTAGCGGGAGTAATGAGCAGTTCTTC. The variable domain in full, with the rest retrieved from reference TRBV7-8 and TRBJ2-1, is GAGVSQSPRYKVAKRGQDVALRCDPISGHVSLFWYQQALGQGPEFLTYFQNEAQLDKSGLPSDRFFAERPEGSVSTLKIQRTQQEDSAVYLCASSRLQATSGSNEQFFGPGTRLTVL.

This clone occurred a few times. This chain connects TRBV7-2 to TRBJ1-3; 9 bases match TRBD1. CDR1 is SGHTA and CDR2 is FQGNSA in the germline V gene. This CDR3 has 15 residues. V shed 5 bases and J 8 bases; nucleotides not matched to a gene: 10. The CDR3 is CASSLMGTGRDTIYF. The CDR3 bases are TGTGCCAGCAGCCTTATGGGGACAGGGAGGGACACCATATATTTT.

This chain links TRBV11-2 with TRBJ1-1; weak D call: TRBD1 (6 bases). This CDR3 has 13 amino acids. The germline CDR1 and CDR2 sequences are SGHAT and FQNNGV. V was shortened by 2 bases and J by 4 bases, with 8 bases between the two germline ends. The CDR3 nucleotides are TGTGCCAGCAGCTTATTCAGGGGCACTGAAGCTTTCTTT. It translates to CASSLFRGTEAFF. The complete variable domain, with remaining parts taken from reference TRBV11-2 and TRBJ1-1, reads EAGVAQSPRYKIIEKRQSVAFWCNPISGHATLYWYQQILGQGPKLLIQFQNNGVVDDSQLPKDRFSAERLKGVDSTLKIQPAKLEDSAVYLCASSLFRGTEAFFGQGTRLTVV.

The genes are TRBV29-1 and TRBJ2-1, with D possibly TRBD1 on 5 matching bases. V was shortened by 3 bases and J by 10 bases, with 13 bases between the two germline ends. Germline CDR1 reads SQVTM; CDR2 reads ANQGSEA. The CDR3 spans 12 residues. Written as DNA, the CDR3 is TGCAGCGTTGATGTGACAGTCACGGAGCAGTTCTTC. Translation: CSVDVTVTEQFF.

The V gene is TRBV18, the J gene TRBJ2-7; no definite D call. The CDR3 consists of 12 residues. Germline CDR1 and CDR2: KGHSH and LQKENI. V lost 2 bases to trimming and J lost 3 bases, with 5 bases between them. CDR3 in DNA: TGTGCCAGCTCACCAAGTAACTACGAGCAGTACGTC. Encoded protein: CASSPSNYEQYV.

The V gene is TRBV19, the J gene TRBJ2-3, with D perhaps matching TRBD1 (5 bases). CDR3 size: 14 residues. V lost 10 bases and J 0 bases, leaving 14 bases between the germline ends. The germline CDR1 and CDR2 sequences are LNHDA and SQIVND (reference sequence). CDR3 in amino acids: CATRQIMSTDTQYF. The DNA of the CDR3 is TGTGCCACAAGACAGATAATGAGCACAGATACGCAGTATTTT.

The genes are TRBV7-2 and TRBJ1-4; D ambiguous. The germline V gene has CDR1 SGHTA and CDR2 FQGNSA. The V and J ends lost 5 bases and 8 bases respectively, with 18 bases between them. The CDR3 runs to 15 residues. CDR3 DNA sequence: TGTGCCAGCAGCCCTCAACAAGGAGGGCACGAAAAACTGTTTTTT. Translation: CASSPQQGGHEKLFF.